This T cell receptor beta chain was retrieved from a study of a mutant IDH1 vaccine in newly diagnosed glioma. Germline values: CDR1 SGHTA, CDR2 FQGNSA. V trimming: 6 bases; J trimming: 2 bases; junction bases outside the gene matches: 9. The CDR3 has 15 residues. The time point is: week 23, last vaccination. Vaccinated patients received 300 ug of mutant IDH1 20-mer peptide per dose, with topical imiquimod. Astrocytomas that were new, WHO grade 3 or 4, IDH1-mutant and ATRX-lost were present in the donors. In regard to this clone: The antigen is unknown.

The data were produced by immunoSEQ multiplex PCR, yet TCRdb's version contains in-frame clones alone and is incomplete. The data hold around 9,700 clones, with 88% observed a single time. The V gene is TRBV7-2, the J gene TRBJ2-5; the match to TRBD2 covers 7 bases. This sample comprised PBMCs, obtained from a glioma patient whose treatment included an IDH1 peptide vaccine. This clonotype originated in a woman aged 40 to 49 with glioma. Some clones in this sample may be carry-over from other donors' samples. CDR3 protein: CASSFSGRLQETQYF. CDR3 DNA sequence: TGTGCCAGCAGTTTTAGCGGGCGGCTACAAGAGACCCAGTACTTC.